The clone carrying this TCR beta chain was seen a few times. Its antigen is unknown. These data originate in a study of T-cell reconstitution after alpha-beta-depleted transplantation in children. Researchers prepared the TCRbeta library using unique molecular identifiers, the study reports. One entry per CDR3 protein, called by TCRdb with MiXCR from the PCR reads. Of about 420,000 distinct CDR3 sequences listed, about a sixth are singletons. The study's findings and limits: Reported findings indicate that, about two months after transplant, alpha-beta T cells came from several hundred expanded clones, which were derived from non-depleted graft cells.

The CDR3 runs 18 residues. The germline V gene encodes CDR1 SGHAT and CDR2 FQNNGV. The trim removed 2 bases at V and 7 bases at J, leaving 15 bases unmatched. Sequenced material: PBMCs, mostly from graft donor cells, taken 360 days after TCRalphabeta/CD19-depleted stem cell transplant. This clonotype was sampled from a boy under two years old who had a stem cell transplant for Wiskott-Aldrich syndrome, so the T cells may come from the graft donor. The V and J genes are TRBV11-2 and TRBJ2-4; 9 bases fit TRBD2. The CDR3, as DNA: TGTGCCAGCAGCTTATTGGGCGGGAGGGCCTCGACTTTCAACATTCAGTACTTC. Protein product: CASSLLGGRASTFNIQYF.